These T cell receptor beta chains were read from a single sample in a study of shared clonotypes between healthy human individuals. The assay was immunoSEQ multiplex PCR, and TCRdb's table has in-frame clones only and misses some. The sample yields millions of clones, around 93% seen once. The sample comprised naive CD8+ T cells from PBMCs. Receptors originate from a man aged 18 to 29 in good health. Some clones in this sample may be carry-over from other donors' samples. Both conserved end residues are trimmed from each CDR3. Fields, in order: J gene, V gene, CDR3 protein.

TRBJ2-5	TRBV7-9	ASSLGGSNQETQY
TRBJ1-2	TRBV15	ATSTESDRAGYT
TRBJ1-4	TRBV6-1	ASSGPGGNEKLF
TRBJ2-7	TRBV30	AWTSGTYEQY
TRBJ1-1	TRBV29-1	SGVELGGNTEAF
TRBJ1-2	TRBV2	ASSEAGYGNGYT
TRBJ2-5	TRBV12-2	ASRYLRREAALPPETQY
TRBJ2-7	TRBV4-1	ASSQEGPGEPHEQY
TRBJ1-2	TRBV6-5	ASSLGQGSGYT
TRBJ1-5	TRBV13	ASSRQGNQPQH
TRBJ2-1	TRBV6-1	ASSERLAGASYNEQF
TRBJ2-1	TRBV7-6	ASSLVDNEQF
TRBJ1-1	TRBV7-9	ASSLGGVTEAF
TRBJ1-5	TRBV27	ASSSTGGLLGQPQH
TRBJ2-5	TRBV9	ASSAAGTQWSQY
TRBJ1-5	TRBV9	ASSADRGGSNQPQH
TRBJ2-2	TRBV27	ASSLWPNTGELF
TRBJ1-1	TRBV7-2	ASSKTWTGGTEAF
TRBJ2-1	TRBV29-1	SVSSYNEQF
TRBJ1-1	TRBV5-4	ASSYSSMNTEAF
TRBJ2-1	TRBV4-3	ASSQDLSFFWASGTTRNEQF